The clone carrying this T cell receptor beta chain appeared once. This entry belongs to a study of blood T cell repertoires in COVID-19. The overall study: The United States, Italy and Spain provided the acute and convalescent COVID-19 samples. T cells, B-cell-depleted T cells, or PBMCs provided the cDNA or gDNA that served as material.

This CDR3 has 14 residues. Germline V lookup: CDR1 MNHEY, CDR2 SMNVEV (reference sequence). The V end lost 7 bases, the J end lost 8 bases, and 15 bases lay between the germline ends. Clones were read by immunoSEQ multiplex PCR, and TCRdb kept only the in-frame ones, dropping some. The sample consists of around 95,000 clones, around 88% of them appearing once. The source material was peripheral blood. The chain links TRBV27 to TRBJ1-6; D possibly corresponds to TRBD1 (5 bases). This clonotype was sampled from a human donor in a cohort sampled during active COVID-19. Here the CDR3 DNA reads TGTGCCAGCACCTCGTTAGGGGCGTATTCACCCCTCCACTTT. It encodes CASTSLGAYSPLHF.